These 26 T cell receptor beta chains came from one sample sequenced in a study of T cells in localized non-small cell lung cancer. The table came from immunoSEQ multiplex PCR; TCRdb's copy has only in-frame clones and leaves some out. The sample lists 15,000 to 20,000 clones, roughly 90% occurring once. This sample comprised peripheral blood mononuclear cells, obtained before any cancer treatment. These TCRs come from a woman aged 40-69 years with stage III lung adenocarcinoma.

This chain connects TRBV7-8 to TRBJ1-2; D is possibly TRBD1 (6 bases). The germline V and J ends were trimmed by 1 base and 0 bases, with 12 bases remaining between them. Germline CDR1 is SGHVS and CDR2 is FQNEAQ. The CDR3 loop spans 16 amino acids. The CDR3 protein is CASSLGRRGSNYGYTF. CDR3 bases: TGTGCCAGCAGCTTAGGCCGCAGGGGATCTAACTATGGCTACACCTTC.

DNA for the CDR3: TGTGCCAGCAGCCCCCCCTTGCGGGAGTATTGGACCGGGGAGCTGTTTTTT. It translates to CASSPPLREYWTGELFF. The chain is built from TRBV9 and TRBJ2-2, with 7 bases aligning to TRBD2. The CDR3 sequence is 17 residues long. CDR1 is SGDLS, CDR2 YYNGEE, per germline. V was clipped by 4 bases and J by 5 bases; unmatched bases: 14.

This chain links TRBV2 with TRBJ1-1, with a possible D match to TRBD1 (5 bases). From germline, CDR1 is SNHLY and CDR2 FYNNEI. This CDR3 has 13 residues. Trimming shortened V by 8 bases and J by 3 bases, and 13 bases separated the two germline ends. For the CDR3, the DNA is TGTGCCAGCGACACAGGCTGGGACACTGAAGCTTTCTTT. Translating it yields CASDTGWDTEAFF.

The rearrangement uses TRBV27 and TRBJ2-3; D is possibly TRBD1 or TRBD2 (6 bases each). This CDR3 comprises 15 residues. Germline V CDR1 and CDR2: MNHEY, SMNVEV (reference sequence). V lost 4 bases and J lost 2, with 13 bases in between. The CDR3 loop is CASSSGALPTDTQYF. The CDR3 DNA reads as TGTGCCAGCAGTTCGGGGGCCCTCCCCACAGATACGCAGTATTTT.

This clone has more than one count but fewer than ten. The gene calls are TRBV2 and TRBJ2-2; D may be TRBD2 (6 bases). The CDR3 is 15 amino acids. With 7 bases removed from V and 7 bases from J, the gap between germline ends came to 19 bases. In germline, CDR1 is SNHLY, CDR2 FYNNEI. The DNA of the CDR3 is TGTGCCAGCAAGGAGGGGACGACTGAAGGCGGGGAGCTGTTTTTT. Protein sequence: CASKEGTTEGGELFF.

The rearrangement uses TRBV6-6 and TRBJ1-6; D gene ambiguous. Germline V gene sequence: CDR1 MNHNY, CDR2 SVGAGI (reference sequence). The V end was cut by 4 bases, the J end by 7 bases, with 8 bases between. CDR3 length: 13 residues. CDR3: CASSSTQNSPLHF. The CDR3 DNA reads as TGTGCCAGCAGTTCGACACAGAATTCACCCCTCCACTTT.

The chain carries TRBV6-6 and TRBJ1-1; the D is unclear. Trimming took 6 bases from V and 1 from J, leaving 6 bases between them. CDR3 size: 12 residues. In germline, CDR1 is MNHNY, CDR2 SVGAGI (reference sequence). CDR3 DNA sequence: TGTGCCAGCAGCTGGACGAACACTGAAGCTTTCTTT. This sequence encodes CASSWTNTEAFF.

The V call is TRBV7-8, the J call TRBJ1-2, with D perhaps matching TRBD1 (5 bases). Germline V gives CDR1 SGHVS, CDR2 FQNEAQ. There are 13 residues in the CDR3. Trimming took off 3 bases at V and 4 bases at J, with 9 bases between the two ends. CDR3 coding DNA: TGTGCCAGCAGCTTCGGGGGAGGCTATGGCTACACCTTC. Its protein product is CASSFGGGYGYTF.

The chain joins TRBV5-5 to TRBJ2-4; D gene ambiguous. The V and J ends lost 0 bases and 9 bases respectively, with 10 bases between them. This CDR3 has 13 residues. CDR1 SGHKS and CDR2 YYEKEE come from the germline V gene (reference sequence). The CDR3 reads CASSLGDTSIQYF. As DNA, the CDR3 is TGTGCCAGCAGCTTGGGGGATACGAGCATTCAGTACTTC.

The chain has TRBV6-1 and TRBJ2-7; D is undetermined. CDR3 length: 12 residues. V lost 5 bases to trimming and J lost 6 bases, with 11 bases between them. Germline CDR1 MNHNS, CDR2 SASEGT. CDR3 bases: TGTGCCAGCAGTCCCGACGTGTCCGAGCAGTACTTC. This codes for CASSPDVSEQYF.

The chain uses TRBV5-8 and TRBJ2-3; D unclear. Germline assignment: CDR1 SGHTS and CDR2 YDEGEE. V lost 2 bases and J lost 6, with 10 bases in between. This CDR3 contains 13 residues. CDR3 amino acids: CASSLREPDTQYF. The DNA of the CDR3 is TGTGCCAGCAGCTTAAGGGAACCCGATACGCAGTATTTT. The full variable domain, its missing parts supplied by reference TRBV5-8 and TRBJ2-3, is EAGVTQSPTHLIKTRGQQATLRCSPISGHTSVYWYQQALGLGLQFLLWYDEGEERNRGNFPPRFSGRQFPNYSSELNVNALELEDSALYLCASSLREPDTQYFGPGTRLTVL.

The rearrangement uses TRBV5-5 and TRBJ1-5; the D is unclear. The V gene's germline CDR1 is SGHKS and CDR2 YYEKEE (reference sequence). This CDR3 has 13 amino acids. V lost 2 bases, J lost 9 bases, and 12 bases lay in between. The CDR3 loop reads CASSFRPLGPQHF. The CDR3 region has the DNA TGTGCCAGCAGCTTCCGTCCCTTAGGGCCCCAGCATTTT.

CDR3 in amino acids: CASSKPNVAGHTQYF. The CDR3 nucleotides are TGTGCCAGCAGCAAACCGAATGTCGCAGGCCATACGCAGTATTTT. The V call is TRBV21-1, the J call TRBJ2-3; the table's D call TRBD1 went unverified against the DNA. TRBV21-1 is a known pseudogene. The CDR3 is 15 residues long.

V is TRBV7-6 and J is TRBJ2-7; D unresolved. The CDR3 is made up of 13 amino acids. From germline, CDR1 is SGHVS and CDR2 FNYEAQ. V was trimmed by 6 bases and J by 0 bases, leaving 9 bases between them. The CDR3 here is CASSTDGSYEQYF. CDR3 DNA: TGTGCCAGCAGTACGGACGGCTCCTACGAGCAGTACTTC.

V usage is TRBV27 and J usage is TRBJ2-3; D uncertain. Germline V CDR1 and CDR2: MNHEY, SMNVEV (reference sequence). This CDR3 has 17 residues. Trimming cost V 7 bases and J 1 base, with 21 bases left between them. The CDR3 spells CASTPLSQDRRTDTQYF. In DNA form, the CDR3 reads TGTGCCAGCACCCCCCTCTCCCAAGATAGACGCACAGATACGCAGTATTTT.

The chain links TRBV6-6 to TRBJ2-7, with a tentative D call TRBD2 (5 bases). V lost 10 bases and J 5 bases, leaving 21 bases between the germline ends. The germline V gene encodes CDR1 MNHNY and CDR2 SVGAGI (reference sequence). CDR3 length: 14 residues. CDR3 region: CATGVGRGQNEQYF. DNA for the CDR3: TGTGCCACTGGAGTTGGACGGGGTCAGAACGAGCAGTACTTC.

The chain couples TRBV6-5 to TRBJ1-6; tentative D call: TRBD1 (5 bases). V was shortened by 10 bases and J by 15 bases, with 25 bases between the two germline ends. The CDR3 loop spans 14 amino acids. Germline CDR1 MNHEY, CDR2 SVGAGI. CDR3: CAIKRTKADSHLHF. The CDR3 DNA reads TGTGCCATAAAGAGGACCAAGGCCGACAGTCACCTCCACTTT.

CDR3 DNA: TGTGCCAGCAGTGAGCAGGGGGGTAATGAAAAACTGTTTTTT. Its translation is CASSEQGGNEKLFF. This rearrangement joins TRBV2 to TRBJ1-4; TRBD1 matches 7 bases. The J segment lost 4 bases and the V segment lost 3 bases, leaving 2 bases of the junction unmatched. Germline lookup yields CDR1 SNHLY and CDR2 FYNNEI. This CDR3 has 14 residues.

V usage is TRBV27 and J usage is TRBJ2-1; 9 positions agree with TRBD1. Unmatched junction bases numbered 13, after V lost 5 bases and J lost 8 bases. The CDR3 is made up of 16 amino acids. Germline CDR1 reads MNHEY; CDR2 reads SMNVEV (reference sequence). CDR3 region: CASSTFEGQGSDEQFF. The CDR3 DNA sequence: TGTGCCAGCAGTACCTTTGAGGGACAGGGTTCGGATGAGCAGTTCTTC.

The rearrangement uses TRBV5-1 and TRBJ1-3; D possibly corresponds to TRBD1 (6 bases). With 0 bases removed from V and 0 bases from J, the gap between germline ends came to 10 bases. The CDR3 is made up of 16 amino acids. Germline lookup yields CDR1 SGHRS and CDR2 YFSETQ. The CDR3 nucleotides read TGCGCCAGCAGCTTGGAAGGACAGTCCTCTGGAAACACCATATATTTT. Translated, it gives CASSLEGQSSGNTIYF.

This clone was seen once. The chain links TRBV5-1 to TRBJ1-4; D perhaps matches TRBD1 (6 bases). Germline CDR1 is SGHRS and CDR2 is YFSETQ. V was trimmed by 4 bases and J by 6 bases, leaving 13 bases between them. This CDR3 is 14 amino acids long. The CDR3 region is CASSPGAGDEKLFF. The CDR3 DNA follows: TGCGCCAGCAGCCCTGGGGCAGGGGATGAAAAACTGTTTTTT.

J is TRBJ1-6 and V is TRBV6-5; 9 bases are shared with TRBD1. Unmatched junction bases numbered 5, after V lost 2 bases and J lost 9 bases. CDR3 size: 15 residues. Germline CDR1 is MNHEY and CDR2 is SVGAGI. CDR3: CASSYGADRGSPLHF. CDR3 sequence (DNA): TGTGCCAGCAGTTACGGGGCGGACAGGGGTTCACCCCTCCACTTT.

The chain combines TRBV28 with TRBJ1-5, with no clear D. The CDR3 has 14 residues. The germline CDR1 and CDR2 sequences are MDHEN and SYDVKM. The V gene lost 2 bases and the J gene lost 8 bases, with 13 bases spanning the gap. The CDR3 loop reads CASSLGQRIKPQHF. The CDR3 DNA sequence: TGTGCCAGCAGTTTAGGGCAGCGGATCAAGCCCCAGCATTTT.

The chain links TRBV14 to TRBJ2-3; TRBD1 matches 7 bases. Per germline, CDR1 SGHDN and CDR2 FVKESK. The CDR3 sequence is 14 residues long. Losses at the gene ends were 6 bases for V and 2 bases for J; bases not matched to a gene: 5. CDR3 region: CASSRGGHTDTQYF. CDR3 nucleotide sequence: TGTGCCAGCAGTCGAGGGGGCCACACAGATACGCAGTATTTT.

The rearrangement uses TRBV7-2 and TRBJ2-7; a possible D gene is TRBD1 (6 bases). The CDR3 has 15 amino acids. Trimming removed 1 base from V and 2 bases from J, with 12 bases in between. Germline V gene sequence: CDR1 SGHTA, CDR2 FQGNSA. The CDR3 region is CASSLVQGITYEQYF. The CDR3 DNA is TGTGCCAGCAGCTTAGTGCAGGGGATTACCTACGAGCAGTACTTC.

This sequence joins TRBV5-1 and TRBJ1-4; TRBD1 matches 8 bases. CDR3 length: 15 amino acids. V shed 4 bases, J shed 4 bases, and the junction held 6 bases outside the gene matches. CDR1 and CDR2 (germline): SGHRS, YFSETQ. CDR3 coding DNA: TGCGCCAGCAGCGTCGGGACAGGTAATAATGAAAAACTGTTTTTT. This gives the protein CASSVGTGNNEKLFF.